The text below deals with one T cell receptor (beta chain). Its target is not known. This entry belongs to a study of shared clonotypes between healthy human individuals. Study observations and caveats: Generation probability values for non-shared clonotypes were lower than those for clonotypes shared by all four donors. Clonotype sharing among donors was expected to depend on sequencing depth.

Genomic DNA from each subset was divided evenly over several immunoSEQ plates. Profiling relied on immunoSEQ multiplex PCR, and the TCRdb table lists in-frame clones only, not all of them. The data contain 500,000 or so clones, around 95% of them singletons. The sequence came from a woman in her twenties or thirties in good health. The source material was naive CD4+ T cells sorted from blood. The subset denotes: CD45RA+ positively selected.

The CDR3: CASSLRTSGHDTQYF. CDR3 nucleotide sequence: TGTGCCAGCAGCCTCCGGACTAGCGGGCACGATACGCAGTATTTT. The V and J genes are TRBV7-3 and TRBJ2-3; 11 nucleotides agree with TRBD2. The germline gives CDR1 SGHTA, CDR2 FQGTGA. This CDR3 is built from 15 residues. J lost 6 bases, V lost 5 bases, and 7 bases had no gene match.